The present T cell receptor beta chain was sequenced within a study of T cell changes during pregnancy in multiple sclerosis. The V gene's germline CDR1 is SGHVS and CDR2 FNYEAQ. The V end lost 6 bases, the J end lost 7 bases, and 10 bases lay between the germline ends. The CDR3 contains 12 residues. Profiled with immunoSEQ multiplex PCR; TCRdb holds only in-frame clones, not every one. The data show tens of thousands of clones, with 91% seen just once and less than 6% held by the top ten. The clonotype comes from a female donor with multiple sclerosis, enrolled in a pregnancy study. The specimen comprised CD8+ T cells from peripheral blood mononuclear cells, sampled before pregnancy. The V and J genes are TRBV7-6 and TRBJ2-1; the D gene is possibly TRBD1 (5 bases). The CDR3 DNA reads as TGTGCCAGCAGAGAGCCAGGGAATGAGCAGTTCTTC. Protein sequence: CASREPGNEQFF.